This note documents a single TCR beta chain sequence. Authors' methods: For nucleated cells, counts were estimated from reference gene primer amplification. Sequencing used immunoSEQ multiplex PCR; TCRdb keeps in-frame clones, though not all of them. V, J and clone size derive from that table, while D and trimming were established from the DNA sequence. Here the sample spans around 250,000 clones, just under 90% being singletons. This specimen comes from a study of blood T cell repertoires in COVID-19. Study as a whole: Italy, Spain and the United States were the sources of the convalescent and acute COVID-19 samples. Nucleic acid was either cDNA or gDNA, and it came from T cells, B-cell-depleted T cells, or PBMCs.

Germline CDR1 reads SGDLS; CDR2 reads YYNGEE. V was trimmed by 0 bases and J by 7 bases, leaving 8 bases between them. This CDR3 comprises 14 residues. J is TRBJ1-6 and V is TRBV9; no clear D. This TCR derives from a woman aged 25 to 45 with acute COVID-19. Sequenced sample: PBMCs or T cells enriched from blood (not recorded which). The CDR3 reads CASSVAGENSPLHF. The CDR3, as DNA: TGTGCCAGCAGCGTAGCTGGGGAGAATTCACCCCTCCACTTT.